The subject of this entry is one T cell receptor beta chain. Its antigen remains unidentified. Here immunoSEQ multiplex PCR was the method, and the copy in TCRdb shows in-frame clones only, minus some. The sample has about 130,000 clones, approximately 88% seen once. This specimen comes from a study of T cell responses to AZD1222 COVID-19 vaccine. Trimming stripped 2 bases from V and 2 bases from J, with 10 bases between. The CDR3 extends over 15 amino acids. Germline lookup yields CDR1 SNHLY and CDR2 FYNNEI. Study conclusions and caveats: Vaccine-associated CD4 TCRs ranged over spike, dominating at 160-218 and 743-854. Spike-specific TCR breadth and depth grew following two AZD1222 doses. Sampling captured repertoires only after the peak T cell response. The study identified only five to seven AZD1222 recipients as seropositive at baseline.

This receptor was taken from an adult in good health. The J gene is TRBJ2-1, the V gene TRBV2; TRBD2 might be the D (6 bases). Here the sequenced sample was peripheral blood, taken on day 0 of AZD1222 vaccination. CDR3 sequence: CASSEQRAPYNEQFF. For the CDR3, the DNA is TGTGCCAGCAGTGAACAGCGGGCACCCTACAATGAGCAGTTCTTC.